This TCR beta chain emerged from a study of blood T cell repertoires in COVID-19. Germline lookup yields CDR1 MGHRA and CDR2 YSYEKL. V dropped 0 bases and J dropped 0; count of bases not matched to a gene: 6. The CDR3 sequence is 18 residues long. Original processing methods: Cell counts per sample came from amplifying reference gene primers. TCRdb keeps only in-frame clones here, not all; method: immunoSEQ multiplex PCR. V and J calls and clone size are copied from that table; D and trimming were computed from the DNA. The data contain around 100,000 clones, roughly 88% of them singletons. The genes are TRBV4-1 and TRBJ1-5; 9 nucleotides match TRBD1. The clonotype was recovered from a human donor in a cohort sampled during active COVID-19. The sample was peripheral blood. CDR3 DNA: TGCGCCAGCAGCCAAGATTTTGGGACAGGGTATAGCAATCAGCCCCAGCATTTT. Protein: CASSQDFGTGYSNQPQHF.